The clone carrying this T cell receptor (beta chain) was counted a few times. Its antigen is not known. The data belong to a study of OX40 agonist ivuxolimab in advanced cancers. Background on the study: Partial responses were achieved by three patients, one with hepatocellular carcinoma and two with cutaneous melanoma. General study findings and limits: Still undetermined is the antigen specificity of the expanded peripheral T cells.

This CDR3 has 14 amino acids. CDR1 and CDR2 (germline): GTSNPN, SVGIG (reference sequence). V was cut by 2 bases and J by 5 bases, with 15 bases left in between. Sequencing used immunoSEQ multiplex PCR; TCRdb keeps in-frame clones, though not all of them. Among about 48,000 clones, about 81% were seen once, and the ten largest hold about 7.3%. This sample comprised CD4+ or CD8+ T cells sorted from blood, obtained in a trial of the OX40 agonist ivuxolimab. The chain has TRBV30 and TRBJ2-5; TRBD2 is a possible D gene (5 bases). The receptor's source is an adult with an advanced solid tumor such as melanoma, head and neck, liver or kidney cancer. The CDR3 DNA reads TGTGCCTGGAGTAAGTGGGAGTTTGGGGAGACCCAGTACTTC. It yields the protein CAWSKWEFGETQYF.